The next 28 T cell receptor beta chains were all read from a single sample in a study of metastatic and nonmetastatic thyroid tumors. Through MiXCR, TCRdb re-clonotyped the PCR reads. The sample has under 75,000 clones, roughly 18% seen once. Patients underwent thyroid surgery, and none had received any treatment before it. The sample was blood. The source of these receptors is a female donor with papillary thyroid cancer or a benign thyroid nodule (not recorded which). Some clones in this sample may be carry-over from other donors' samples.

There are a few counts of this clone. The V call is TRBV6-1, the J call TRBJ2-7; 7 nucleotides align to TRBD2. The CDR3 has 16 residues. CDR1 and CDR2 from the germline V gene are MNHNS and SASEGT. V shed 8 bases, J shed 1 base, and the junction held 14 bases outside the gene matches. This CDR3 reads CASHPTPVGGSYEQYF. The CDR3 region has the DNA TGTGCCAGCCATCCAACCCCGGTCGGGGGGTCCTACGAGCAGTACTTC.

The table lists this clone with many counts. The CDR3 loop reads CASSPRATLLAKNIQYF. CDR3 coding DNA: TGTGCCAGCAGTCCCCGGGCTACTCTCCTAGCCAAAAACATTCAGTACTTC. The rearrangement joins TRBV12-3 or TRBV12-4 to TRBJ2-4; D not certain. Between the trimmed V and J ends, which lost 5 bases and 0 bases, there was a span of 17 bases. CDR3 length: 17 amino acids.

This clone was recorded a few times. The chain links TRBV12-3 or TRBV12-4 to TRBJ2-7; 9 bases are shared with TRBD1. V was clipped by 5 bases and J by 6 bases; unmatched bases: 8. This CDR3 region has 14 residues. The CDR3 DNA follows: TGTGCCAGCAGTCCCTCGGGACAGGGAATCGAGCAGTACTTC. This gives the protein CASSPSGQGIEQYF.

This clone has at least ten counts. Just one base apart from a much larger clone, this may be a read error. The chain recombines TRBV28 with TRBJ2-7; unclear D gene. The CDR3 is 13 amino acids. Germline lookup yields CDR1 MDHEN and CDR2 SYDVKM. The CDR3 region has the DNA TGTGTCAGCAGTTTAGGGCCGACCTACGAGCAGTACTTC. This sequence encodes CVSSLGPTYEQYF.

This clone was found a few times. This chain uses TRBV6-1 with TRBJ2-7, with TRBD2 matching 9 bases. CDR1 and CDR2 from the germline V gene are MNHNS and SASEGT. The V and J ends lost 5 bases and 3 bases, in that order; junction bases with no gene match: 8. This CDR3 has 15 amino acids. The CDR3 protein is CASSSLAGKGYEQYF. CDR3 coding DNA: TGTGCCAGCAGTTCGCTAGCGGGAAAAGGCTACGAGCAGTACTTC.

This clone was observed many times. CDR3: CAWREKGRTEAFF. The CDR3 DNA is TGTGCCTGGAGGGAGAAGGGTCGGACTGAAGCTTTCTTT. The chain has TRBV30 and TRBJ1-1; D gene ambiguous. The V end was cut by 3 bases, the J end by 5 bases, with 13 bases between. CDR3 length: 13 amino acids. Germline loops: CDR1 GTSNPN, CDR2 SVGIG (reference sequence).

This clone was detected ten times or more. DNA of the CDR3: TGTGCCAGCAGCGCCTCAGGGCTCGGGGCCAACGTCCTGACTTTC. It specifies CASSASGLGANVLTF. The rearrangement uses TRBV5-6 and TRBJ2-6, with TRBD1 as a possible D gene (5 bases). Trimming stripped 4 bases from V and 4 bases from J, with 12 bases between. The CDR3 covers 15 residues. From germline, CDR1 is SGHDT and CDR2 YYEEEE. Using reference TRBV5-6 and TRBJ2-6 for the parts outside the CDR3, the full variable domain is DAGVTQSPTHLIKTRGQQVTLRCSPKSGHDTVSWYQQALGQGPQFIFQYYEEEERQRGNFPDRFSGHQFPNYSSELNVNALLLGDSALYLCASSASGLGANVLTFGAGSRLTVL.

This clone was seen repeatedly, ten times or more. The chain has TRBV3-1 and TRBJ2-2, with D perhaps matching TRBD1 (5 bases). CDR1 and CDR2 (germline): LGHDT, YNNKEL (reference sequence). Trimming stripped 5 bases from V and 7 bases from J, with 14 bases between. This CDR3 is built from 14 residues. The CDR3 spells CASSKRGPGGELFF. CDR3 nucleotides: TGTGCCAGCAGCAAAAGGGGCCCGGGCGGGGAGCTGTTTTTT. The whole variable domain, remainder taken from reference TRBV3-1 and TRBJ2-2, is DTAVSQTPKYLVTQMGNDKSIKCEQNLGHDTMYWYKQDSKKFLKIMFSYNNKELIINETVPNRFSPKSPDKAHLNLHINSLELGDSAVYFCASSKRGPGGELFFGEGSRLTVL.

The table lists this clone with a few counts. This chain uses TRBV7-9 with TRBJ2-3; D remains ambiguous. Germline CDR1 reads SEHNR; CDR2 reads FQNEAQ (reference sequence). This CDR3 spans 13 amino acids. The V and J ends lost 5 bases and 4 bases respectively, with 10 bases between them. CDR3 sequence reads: CASSAQGADTQYF. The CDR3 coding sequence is TGTGCCAGCAGCGCACAAGGCGCAGATACGCAGTATTTT.

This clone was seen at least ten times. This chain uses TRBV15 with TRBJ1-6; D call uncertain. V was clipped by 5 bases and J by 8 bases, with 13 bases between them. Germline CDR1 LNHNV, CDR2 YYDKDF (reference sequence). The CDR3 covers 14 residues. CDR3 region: CATSYPEKDSPLHF. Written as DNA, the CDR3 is TGTGCCACCAGCTACCCGGAGAAAGATTCACCCCTCCACTTT.

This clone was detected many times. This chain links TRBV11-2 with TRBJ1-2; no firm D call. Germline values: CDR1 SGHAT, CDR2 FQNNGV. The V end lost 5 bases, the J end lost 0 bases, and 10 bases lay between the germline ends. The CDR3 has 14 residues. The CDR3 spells CASSGFRTNYGYTF. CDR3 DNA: TGTGCCAGCAGCGGTTTTAGAACTAACTATGGCTACACCTTC.

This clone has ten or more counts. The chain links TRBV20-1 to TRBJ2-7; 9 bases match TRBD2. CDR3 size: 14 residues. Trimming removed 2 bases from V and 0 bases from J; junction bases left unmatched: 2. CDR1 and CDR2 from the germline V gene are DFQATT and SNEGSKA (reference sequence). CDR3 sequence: CSARLAGSSYEQYF. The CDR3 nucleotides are TGCAGTGCTAGACTAGCGGGGAGCTCCTACGAGCAGTACTTC.

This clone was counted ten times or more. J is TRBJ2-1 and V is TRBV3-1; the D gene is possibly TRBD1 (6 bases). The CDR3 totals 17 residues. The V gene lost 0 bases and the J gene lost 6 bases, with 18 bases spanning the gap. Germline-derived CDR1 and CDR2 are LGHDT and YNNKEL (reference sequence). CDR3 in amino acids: CASSQDVGAGVSNEQFF. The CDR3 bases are TGTGCCAGCAGCCAAGATGTTGGGGCAGGGGTAAGCAATGAGCAGTTCTTC.

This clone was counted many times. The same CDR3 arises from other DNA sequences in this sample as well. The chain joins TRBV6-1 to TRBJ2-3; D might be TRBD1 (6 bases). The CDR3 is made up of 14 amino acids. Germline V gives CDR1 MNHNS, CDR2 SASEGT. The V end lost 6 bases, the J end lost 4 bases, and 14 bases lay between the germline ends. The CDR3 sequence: CASRLTGPADTQYF. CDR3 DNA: TGTGCCAGCAGGTTAACAGGGCCCGCAGATACGCAGTATTTT.

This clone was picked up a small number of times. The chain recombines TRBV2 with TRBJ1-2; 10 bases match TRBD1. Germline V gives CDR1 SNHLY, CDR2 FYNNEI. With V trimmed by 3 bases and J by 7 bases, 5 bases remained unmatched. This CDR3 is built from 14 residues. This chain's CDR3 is CASSDRRQGAGYTF. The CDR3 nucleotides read TGTGCCAGCAGTGACCGGAGACAGGGGGCTGGCTACACCTTC.

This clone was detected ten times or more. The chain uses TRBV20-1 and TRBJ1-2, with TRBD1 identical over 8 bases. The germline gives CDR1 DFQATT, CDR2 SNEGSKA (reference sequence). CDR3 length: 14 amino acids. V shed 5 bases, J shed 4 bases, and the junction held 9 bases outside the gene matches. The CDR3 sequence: CSAHVPGGAYGYTF. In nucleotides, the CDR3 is TGCAGTGCTCATGTCCCAGGGGGCGCCTATGGCTACACCTTC.

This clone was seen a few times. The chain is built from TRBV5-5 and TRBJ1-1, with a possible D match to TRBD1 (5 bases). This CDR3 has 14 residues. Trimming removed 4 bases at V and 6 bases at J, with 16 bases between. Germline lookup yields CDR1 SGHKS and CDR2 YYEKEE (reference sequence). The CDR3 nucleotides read TGTGCCAGCAGCCCCCGGGGCTCTCAGGCTGAAGCTTTCTTT. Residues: CASSPRGSQAEAFF.

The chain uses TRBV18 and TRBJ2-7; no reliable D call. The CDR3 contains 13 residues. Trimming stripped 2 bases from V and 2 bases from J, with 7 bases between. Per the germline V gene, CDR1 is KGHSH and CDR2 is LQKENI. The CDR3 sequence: CASSPYVAYEQYF. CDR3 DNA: TGTGCCAGCTCACCATACGTGGCCTACGAGCAGTACTTC. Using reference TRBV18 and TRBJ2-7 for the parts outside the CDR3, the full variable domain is NAGVMQNPRHLVRRRGQEARLRCSPMKGHSHVYWYRQLPEEGLKFMVYLQKENIIDESGMPKERFSAEFPKEGPSILRIQQVVRGDSAAYFCASSPYVAYEQYFGPGTRLTVT.

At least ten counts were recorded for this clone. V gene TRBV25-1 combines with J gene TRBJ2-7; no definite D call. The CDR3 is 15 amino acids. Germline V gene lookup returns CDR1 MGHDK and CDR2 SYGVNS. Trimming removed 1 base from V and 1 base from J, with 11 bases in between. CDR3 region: CASSESERASYEQYF. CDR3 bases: TGTGCCAGCAGTGAATCCGAACGAGCTTCCTACGAGCAGTACTTC.

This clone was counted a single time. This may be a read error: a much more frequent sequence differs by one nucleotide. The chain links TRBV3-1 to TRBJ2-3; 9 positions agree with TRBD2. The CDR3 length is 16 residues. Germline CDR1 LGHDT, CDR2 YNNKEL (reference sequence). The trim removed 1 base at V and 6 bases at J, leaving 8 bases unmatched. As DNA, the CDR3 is TGTGCCAGCAGCCAAGGGCCGCGGGAGGGCCAGGATACGCAGTATTTT. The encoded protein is CASSQGPREGQDTQYF.

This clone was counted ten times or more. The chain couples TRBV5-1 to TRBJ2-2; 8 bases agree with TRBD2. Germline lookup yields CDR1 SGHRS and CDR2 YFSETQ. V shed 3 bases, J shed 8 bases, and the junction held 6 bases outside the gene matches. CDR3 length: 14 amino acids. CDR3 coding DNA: TGCGCCAGCAGCTCGGGACTAGTAGCTGGGGAGCTGTTTTTT. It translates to CASSSGLVAGELFF.

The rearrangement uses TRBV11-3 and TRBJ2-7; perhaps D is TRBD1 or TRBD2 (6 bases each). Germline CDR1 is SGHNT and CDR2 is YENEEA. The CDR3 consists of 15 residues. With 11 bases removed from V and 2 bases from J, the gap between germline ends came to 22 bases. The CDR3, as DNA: TGTGCCGGCATCTTTCTTTCGGGGGCCGCCTACGAGCAGTACTTC. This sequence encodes CAGIFLSGAAYEQYF.

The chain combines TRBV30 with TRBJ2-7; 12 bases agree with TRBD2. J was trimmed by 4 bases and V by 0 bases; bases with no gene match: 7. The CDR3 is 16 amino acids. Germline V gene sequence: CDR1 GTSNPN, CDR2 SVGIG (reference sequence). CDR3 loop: CAWSVQTSGRGYEQYF. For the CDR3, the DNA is TGTGCCTGGAGTGTACAGACTAGCGGGAGAGGGTACGAGCAGTACTTC.

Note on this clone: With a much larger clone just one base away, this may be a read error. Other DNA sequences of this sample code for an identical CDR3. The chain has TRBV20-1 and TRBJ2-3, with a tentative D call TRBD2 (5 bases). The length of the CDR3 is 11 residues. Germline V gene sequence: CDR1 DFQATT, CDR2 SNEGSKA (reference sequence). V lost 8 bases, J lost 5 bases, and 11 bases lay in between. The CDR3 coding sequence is TGCAGTAGCGGACTGGGAGATACGCAGTATTTT. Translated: CSSGLGDTQYF.

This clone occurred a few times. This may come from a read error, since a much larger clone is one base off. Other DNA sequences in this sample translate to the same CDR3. CDR3 sequence: CASLGGPPAFF. The DNA for the CDR3 is TGTGCCAGCTTGGGCGGGCCCCCCGCTTTCTTC. This chain links TRBV2 with TRBJ1-1; D is ambiguous. The germline gives CDR1 SNHLY, CDR2 FYNNEI. CDR3 length: 11 amino acids.

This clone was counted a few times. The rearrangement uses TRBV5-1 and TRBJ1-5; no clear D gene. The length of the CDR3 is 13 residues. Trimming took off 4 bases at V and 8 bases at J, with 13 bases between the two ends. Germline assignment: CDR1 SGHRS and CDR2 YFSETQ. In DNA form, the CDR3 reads TGCGCCAGCAGCCCAGGAATCGGGGAGCCCCAGCATTTT. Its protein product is CASSPGIGEPQHF.

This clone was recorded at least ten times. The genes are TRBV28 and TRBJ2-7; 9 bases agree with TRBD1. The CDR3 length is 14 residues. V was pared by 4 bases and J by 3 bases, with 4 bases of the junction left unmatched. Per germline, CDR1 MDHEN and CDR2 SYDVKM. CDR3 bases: TGTGCCAGCAGTTCGGGGACAGGGTTCTACGAGCAGTACTTC. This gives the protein CASSSGTGFYEQYF.

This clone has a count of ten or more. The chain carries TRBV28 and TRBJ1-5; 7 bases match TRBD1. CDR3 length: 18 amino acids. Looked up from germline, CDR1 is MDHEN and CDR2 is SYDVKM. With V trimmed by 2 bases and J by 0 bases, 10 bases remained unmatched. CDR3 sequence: CASSLVLLGTDSNQPQHF. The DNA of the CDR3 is TGTGCCAGCAGTTTAGTACTCCTAGGGACAGATAGCAATCAGCCCCAGCATTTT.